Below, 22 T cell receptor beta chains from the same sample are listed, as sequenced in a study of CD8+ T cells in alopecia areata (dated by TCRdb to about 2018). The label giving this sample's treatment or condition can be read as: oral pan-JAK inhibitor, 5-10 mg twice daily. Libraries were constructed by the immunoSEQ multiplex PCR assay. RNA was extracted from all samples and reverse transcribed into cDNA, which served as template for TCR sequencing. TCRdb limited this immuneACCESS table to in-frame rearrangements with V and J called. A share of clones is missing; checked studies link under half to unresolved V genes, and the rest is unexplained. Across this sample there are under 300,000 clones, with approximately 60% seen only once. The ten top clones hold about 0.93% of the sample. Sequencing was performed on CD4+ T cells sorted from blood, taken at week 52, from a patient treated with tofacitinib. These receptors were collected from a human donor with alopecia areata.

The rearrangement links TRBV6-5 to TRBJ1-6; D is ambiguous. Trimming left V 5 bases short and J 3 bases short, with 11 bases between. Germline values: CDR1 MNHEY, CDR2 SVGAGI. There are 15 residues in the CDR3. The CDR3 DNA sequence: TGTGCCAGCAGTGCCGGCGGGAGCTATAATTCACCCCTCCACTTT. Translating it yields CASSAGGSYNSPLHF.

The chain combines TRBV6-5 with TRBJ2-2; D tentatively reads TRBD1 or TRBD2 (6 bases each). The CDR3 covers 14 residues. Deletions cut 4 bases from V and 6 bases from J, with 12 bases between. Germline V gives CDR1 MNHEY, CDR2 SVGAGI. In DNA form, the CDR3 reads TGTGCCAGCAGTTGGGCTGGGGGGCCCGGGGAGCTGTTTTTT. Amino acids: CASSWAGGPGELFF.

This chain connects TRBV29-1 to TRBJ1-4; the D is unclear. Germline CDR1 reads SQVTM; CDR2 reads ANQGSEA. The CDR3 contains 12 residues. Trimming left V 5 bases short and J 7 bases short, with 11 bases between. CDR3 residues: CSVRSVAEKLFF. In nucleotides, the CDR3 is TGCAGCGTTAGGAGTGTTGCTGAAAAACTGTTTTTT.

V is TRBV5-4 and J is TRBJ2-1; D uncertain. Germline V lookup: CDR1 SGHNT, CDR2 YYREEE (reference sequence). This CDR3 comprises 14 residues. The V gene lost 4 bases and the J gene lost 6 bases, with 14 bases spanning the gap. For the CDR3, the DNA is TGTGCCAGCAGCCCAGCTCGACGCGCCAATGAGCAGTTCTTC. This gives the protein CASSPARRANEQFF.

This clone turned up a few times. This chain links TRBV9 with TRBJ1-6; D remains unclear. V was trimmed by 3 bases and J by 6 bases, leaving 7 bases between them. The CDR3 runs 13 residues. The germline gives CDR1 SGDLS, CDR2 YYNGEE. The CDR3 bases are TGTGCCAGCAGCGAGCAGGTTAATTCACCCCTCCACTTT. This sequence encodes CASSEQVNSPLHF.

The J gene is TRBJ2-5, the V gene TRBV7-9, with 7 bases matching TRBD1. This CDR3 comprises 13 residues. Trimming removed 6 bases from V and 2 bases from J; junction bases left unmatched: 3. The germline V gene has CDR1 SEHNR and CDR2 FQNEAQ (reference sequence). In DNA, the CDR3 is TGTGCCAGCAGATCGACAGGGCAAGAGACCCAGTACTTC. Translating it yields CASRSTGQETQYF.

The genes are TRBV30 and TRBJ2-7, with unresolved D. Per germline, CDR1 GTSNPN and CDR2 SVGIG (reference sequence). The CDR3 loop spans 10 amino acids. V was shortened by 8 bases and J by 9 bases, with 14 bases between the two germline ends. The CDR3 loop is CATGFPAQYF. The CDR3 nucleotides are TGTGCCACCGGTTTCCCCGCGCAGTACTTC.

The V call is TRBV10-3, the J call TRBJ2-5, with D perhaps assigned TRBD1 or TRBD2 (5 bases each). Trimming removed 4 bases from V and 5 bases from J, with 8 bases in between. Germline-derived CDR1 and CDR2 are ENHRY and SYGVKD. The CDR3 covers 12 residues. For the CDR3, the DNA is TGTGCCATCAGTGTGGGGGAGGAGACCCAGTACTTC. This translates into CAISVGEETQYF.

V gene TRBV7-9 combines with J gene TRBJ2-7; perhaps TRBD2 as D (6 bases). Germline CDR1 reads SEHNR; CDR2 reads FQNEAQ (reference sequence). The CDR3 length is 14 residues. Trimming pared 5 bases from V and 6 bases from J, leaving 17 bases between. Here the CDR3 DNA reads TGTGCCAGCAGCCCGGGGGACGCACTCTCCGAGCAGTACTTC. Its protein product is CASSPGDALSEQYF.

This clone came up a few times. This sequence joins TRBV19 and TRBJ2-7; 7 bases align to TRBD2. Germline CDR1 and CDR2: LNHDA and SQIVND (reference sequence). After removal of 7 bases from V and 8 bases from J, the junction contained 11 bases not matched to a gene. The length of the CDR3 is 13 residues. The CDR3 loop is CASTASGVHQQYF. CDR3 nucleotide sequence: TGTGCCAGTACGGCTAGCGGAGTCCACCAGCAGTACTTC. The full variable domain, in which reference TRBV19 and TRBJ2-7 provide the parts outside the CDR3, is DGGITQSPKYLFRKEGQNVTLSCEQNLNHDAMYWYRQDPGQGLRLIYYSQIVNDFQKGDIAEGYSVSREKKESFPLTVTSAQKNPTAFYLCASTASGVHQQYFGPGTRLTVT.

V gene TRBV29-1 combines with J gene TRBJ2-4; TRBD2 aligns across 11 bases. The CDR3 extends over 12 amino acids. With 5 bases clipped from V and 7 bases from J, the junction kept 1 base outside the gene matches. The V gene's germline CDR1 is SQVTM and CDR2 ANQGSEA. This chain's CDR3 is CSVSSGGNIQYF. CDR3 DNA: TGCAGCGTTTCTAGCGGGGGGAACATTCAGTACTTC.

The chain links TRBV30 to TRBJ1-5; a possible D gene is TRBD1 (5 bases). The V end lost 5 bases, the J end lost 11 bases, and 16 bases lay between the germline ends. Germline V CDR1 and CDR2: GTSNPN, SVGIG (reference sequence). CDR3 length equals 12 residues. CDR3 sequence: CAWAAGMTAQHF. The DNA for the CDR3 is TGTGCCTGGGCCGCAGGAATGACAGCCCAGCATTTT.

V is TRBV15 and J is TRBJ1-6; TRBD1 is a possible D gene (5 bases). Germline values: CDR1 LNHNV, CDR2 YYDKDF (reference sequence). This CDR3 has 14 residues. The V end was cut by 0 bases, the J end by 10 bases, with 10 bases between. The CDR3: CATSREPGSSPLHF. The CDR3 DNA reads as TGTGCCACCAGCAGAGAGCCAGGGTCCTCACCCCTCCACTTT.

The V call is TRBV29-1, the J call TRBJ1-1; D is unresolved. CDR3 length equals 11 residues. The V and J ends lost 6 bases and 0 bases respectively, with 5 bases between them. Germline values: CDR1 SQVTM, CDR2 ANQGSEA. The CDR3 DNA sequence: TGCAGCGTCTACATGAACACTGAAGCTTTCTTT. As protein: CSVYMNTEAFF.

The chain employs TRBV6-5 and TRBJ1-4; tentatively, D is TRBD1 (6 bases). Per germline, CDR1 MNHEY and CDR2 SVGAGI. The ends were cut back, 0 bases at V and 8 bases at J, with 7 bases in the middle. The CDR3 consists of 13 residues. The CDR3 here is CASSYSRGEKLFF. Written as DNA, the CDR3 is TGTGCCAGCAGTTACTCTAGGGGGGAAAAACTGTTTTTT.

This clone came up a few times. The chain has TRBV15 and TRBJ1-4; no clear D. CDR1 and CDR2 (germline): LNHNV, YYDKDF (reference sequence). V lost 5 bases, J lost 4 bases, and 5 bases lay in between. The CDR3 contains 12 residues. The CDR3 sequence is CATSRINEKLFF. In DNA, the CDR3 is TGTGCCACCAGCCGGATTAATGAAAAACTGTTTTTT.

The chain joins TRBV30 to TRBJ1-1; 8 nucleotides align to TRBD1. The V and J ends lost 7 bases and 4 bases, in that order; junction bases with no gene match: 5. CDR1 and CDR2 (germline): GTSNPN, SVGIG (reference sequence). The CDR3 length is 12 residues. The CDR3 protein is CASRTGSTEAFF. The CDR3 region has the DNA TGTGCCTCAAGGACAGGGAGCACTGAAGCTTTCTTT.

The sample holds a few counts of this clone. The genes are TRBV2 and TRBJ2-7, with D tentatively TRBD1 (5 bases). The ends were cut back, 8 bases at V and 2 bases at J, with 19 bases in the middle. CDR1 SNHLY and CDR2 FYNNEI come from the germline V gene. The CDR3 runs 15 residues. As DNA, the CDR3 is TGTGCCAGCGTTCCACAGGCAGGGTTCCCCTACGAGCAGTACTTC. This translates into CASVPQAGFPYEQYF.

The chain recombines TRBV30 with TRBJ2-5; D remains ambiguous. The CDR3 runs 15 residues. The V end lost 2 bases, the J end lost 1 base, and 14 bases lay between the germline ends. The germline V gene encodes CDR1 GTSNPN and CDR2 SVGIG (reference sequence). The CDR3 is CAWSTAETIQETQYF. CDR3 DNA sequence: TGTGCCTGGAGTACGGCAGAGACAATCCAAGAGACCCAGTACTTC.

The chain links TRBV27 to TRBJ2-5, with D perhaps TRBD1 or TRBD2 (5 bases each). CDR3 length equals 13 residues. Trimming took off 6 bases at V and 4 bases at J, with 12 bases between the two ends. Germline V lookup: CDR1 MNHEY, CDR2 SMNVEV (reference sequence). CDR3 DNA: TGTGCCAGCAGCACCCTGAGGGGAGAGACCCAGTACTTC. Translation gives CASSTLRGETQYF.

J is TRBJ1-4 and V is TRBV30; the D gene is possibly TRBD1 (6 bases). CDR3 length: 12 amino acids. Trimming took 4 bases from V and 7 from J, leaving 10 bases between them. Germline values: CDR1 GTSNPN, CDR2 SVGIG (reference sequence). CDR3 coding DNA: TGTGCCTGGAACCTACAGGGTGAAAAACTGTTTTTT. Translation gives CAWNLQGEKLFF.

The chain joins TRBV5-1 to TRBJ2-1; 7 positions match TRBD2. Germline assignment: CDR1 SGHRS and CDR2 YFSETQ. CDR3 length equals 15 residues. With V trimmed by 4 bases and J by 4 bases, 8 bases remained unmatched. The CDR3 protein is CASSTGTTPYNEQFF. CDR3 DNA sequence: TGCGCCAGCAGCACTGGGACTACCCCGTACAATGAGCAGTTCTTC.